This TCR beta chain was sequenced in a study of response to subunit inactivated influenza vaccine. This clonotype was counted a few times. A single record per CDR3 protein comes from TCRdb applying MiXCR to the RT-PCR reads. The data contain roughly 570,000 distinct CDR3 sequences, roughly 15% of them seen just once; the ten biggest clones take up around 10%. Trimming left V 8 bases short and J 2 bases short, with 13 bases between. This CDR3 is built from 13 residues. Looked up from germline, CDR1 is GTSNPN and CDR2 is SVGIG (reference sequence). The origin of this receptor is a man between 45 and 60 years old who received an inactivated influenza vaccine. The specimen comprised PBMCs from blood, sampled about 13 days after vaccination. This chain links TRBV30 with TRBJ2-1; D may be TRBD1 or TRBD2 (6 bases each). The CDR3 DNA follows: TGTGCCAACCAGAGGGGGGCCTACAATGAGCAGTTCTTC. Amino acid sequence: CANQRGAYNEQFF.